This paragraph covers one TCR beta chain sequence. The data belong to a study of T cells expressing NK-cell markers. For each CDR3 protein, TCRdb gives one entry from its re-call of the 5' RACE reads, without DNA. This specimen shows some 140,000 distinct CDR3 sequences; the ten leading clones hold about 39%. The receptor was isolated from a woman between 45 and 65 years old in good health. Sequencing input: blood T cells: a sorted CD56 or NKG2C T cell subset, CD4+ or CD8+ T cells, or bulk PBMC T cells (not recorded which).

The CDR3 here is CSVEDPNTEAFF. V is TRBV29-1 and J is TRBJ1-1. This CDR3 is built from 12 residues. Germline CDR1 is SQVTM and CDR2 is ANQGSEA.